The present entry profiles one TCR beta chain with its context. The V end was cut by 3 bases, the J end by 6 bases, with 11 bases between. The CDR3 contains 14 residues. CDR1 is MNHEY and CDR2 is SMNVEV in the germline V gene (reference sequence). These data belong to a study of blood T cell repertoires in COVID-19. Study-level information: Donors in the United States, Italy and Spain gave samples during acute or convalescent COVID-19. Sources were T cells, B-cell-depleted T cells, or PBMCs; the material itself was cDNA or gDNA.

In the original analysis: Cell counts per sample came from amplifying reference gene primers. TCRdb keeps only in-frame clones here, not all; method: immunoSEQ multiplex PCR. The V and J calls and clone size were taken over from that table, and D and trimming were inferred from the DNA. The data contain 100,000 or so clones, approximately 79% of them singletons. The sequence was collected from a man aged 65 to 79 with active or convalescent COVID-19. V usage is TRBV27 and J usage is TRBJ1-4; D is unresolved. Sequencing was carried out using peripheral blood. The CDR3 DNA reads TGTGCCAGCAGTTTTTCCGGGAGATATGAAAAACTGTTTTTT. Translation: CASSFSGRYEKLFF.